The next 10 T cell receptor beta chains were all read from a single sample in a study of beta chain features in type 1 diabetes. As every portion of the isolated RNA was reverse transcribed, the sequencing read expressed TCRB transcripts. Sequencing was performed with immunoSEQ multiplex PCR; in TCRdb, only in-frame clones are kept and a portion is missing. The profile shows fewer than 150,000 clones, 6.9% of them singletons. The sample was central memory CD4+ T cells from blood. The receptors shown here come from a woman in her twenties or thirties in good health.

This chain uses TRBV10-3 with TRBJ2-5; TRBD1 is a possible D gene (6 bases). This CDR3 is 14 amino acids long. CDR1 and CDR2 (germline): ENHRY, SYGVKD. Trimming stripped 10 bases from V and 0 bases from J, with 15 bases between. The CDR3 coding sequence is TGTGCCACCACCGGACAGCTCAACCAAGAGACCCAGTACTTC. Protein sequence: CATTGQLNQETQYF.

The gene calls are TRBV11-2 and TRBJ1-1; D is ambiguous. Germline CDR1 is SGHAT and CDR2 is FQNNGV. Trimming took 3 bases from V and 1 from J, leaving 9 bases between them. The CDR3 loop spans 14 amino acids. DNA for the CDR3: TGTGCCAGCAGCTTCCTCCGACAGAACACTGAAGCTTTCTTT. This translates into CASSFLRQNTEAFF.

This clone was found a few times. The rearrangement uses TRBV28 and TRBJ1-3; D is uncertain. V dropped 6 bases and J dropped 4 bases, with 7 bases sitting between them. Germline V gives CDR1 MDHEN, CDR2 SYDVKM. The CDR3 runs to 12 residues. This CDR3 reads CASRPQGNTIYF. As DNA, the CDR3 is TGTGCCAGCAGGCCTCAGGGAAACACCATATATTTT.

This clone appeared a few times. The J gene is TRBJ2-3, the V gene TRBV4-1; the match to TRBD2 covers 12 bases. J gave up 6 bases and V 0 bases, and 7 bases lay outside the gene matches. Per the germline V gene, CDR1 is MGHRA and CDR2 is YSYEKL. The CDR3 consists of 17 residues. CDR3 sequence reads: CASSQEPSGRAGDTQYF. CDR3 nucleotides: TGCGCCAGCAGCCAAGAACCTAGCGGGAGGGCCGGTGATACGCAGTATTTT.

The chain couples TRBV7-2 to TRBJ1-2, with 10 nucleotides matching TRBD1. The CDR3 totals 13 residues. Germline V CDR1 and CDR2: SGHTA, FQGNSA. Germline trimming cut 5 bases from V and 8 bases from J; bases unmatched to any gene: 5. The CDR3 DNA reads as TGTGCCAGCAGCCGGGGACAGGGGATCGGCTACACCTTC. Translation gives CASSRGQGIGYTF.

This chain uses TRBV7-8 with TRBJ2-2, with 7 bases that match TRBD2. This CDR3 is built from 16 residues. With 5 bases clipped from V and 6 bases from J, the junction kept 12 bases outside the gene matches. The V gene's germline CDR1 is SGHVS and CDR2 FQNEAQ. The CDR3 DNA reads TGTGCCAGCAGCCAGCGACTAGCCCCCAACCCCGGGGAGCTGTTTTTT. Its translation: CASSQRLAPNPGELFF.

In its sample, this clone was seen many times. The chain employs TRBV4-2 and TRBJ2-2, with 9 bases aligning to TRBD2. Per germline, CDR1 LGHNA and CDR2 YNFKEQ. There are 15 residues in the CDR3. With 5 bases clipped from V and 5 bases from J, the junction kept 6 bases outside the gene matches. CDR3 in amino acids: CASSKTSGNTGELFF. CDR3 nucleotide sequence: TGTGCCAGCAGCAAGACTAGCGGTAATACCGGGGAGCTGTTTTTT.

The table lists this clone with a few counts. V gene TRBV11-2 combines with J gene TRBJ2-3, with 7 bases fitting TRBD1. The CDR3 has 15 residues. The junction had 12 bases not matched to a gene; V was cut back by 4 bases and J by 8 bases. Per germline, CDR1 SGHAT and CDR2 FQNNGV. The CDR3 loop is CASSSRRQGMVTQYF. The CDR3 DNA is TGTGCCAGCAGCTCCCGGAGACAGGGAATGGTTACGCAGTATTTT.

The V call is TRBV18, the J call TRBJ1-5, with D maybe TRBD1 (6 bases). Trimming removed 6 bases from V and 1 base from J, with 13 bases in between. This CDR3 is built from 15 residues. CDR1 KGHSH and CDR2 LQKENI come from the germline V gene. Here the CDR3 DNA reads TGTGCCAGCTCTCAACAGGGCGGGAGCAATCAGCCCCAGCATTTT. Translation gives CASSQQGGSNQPQHF.

V usage is TRBV6-6 and J usage is TRBJ1-5, with 10 bases that match TRBD1. The CDR3 runs to 16 residues. CDR1 and CDR2 (germline): MNHNY, SVGAGI (reference sequence). V dropped 2 bases and J dropped 5; count of bases not matched to a gene: 6. CDR3 loop: CASSYPGTGADQPQHF. The DNA for the CDR3 is TGTGCCAGCAGTTACCCCGGGACAGGGGCAGATCAGCCCCAGCATTTT.